The 4 T cell receptor beta chains given below trace back to one sample, sequenced in a study of T cells in Graves' hyperthyroidism and ophthalmopathy. Researchers took RNA transcripts and amplified the TCR beta CDR3 regions from them. Using the HTBI primer set, a first-round RT-PCR was run on the TCR CDR3. One entry per CDR3 protein results from TCRdb running MiXCR on the multiplex PCR reads. Altogether approximately 370,000 distinct CDR3 sequences are present, 15% to 20% being singletons, with the ten largest covering almost 35%. The sample taken for sequencing was blood. The source of these receptors is a woman aged 30 to 39 with Graves' hyperthyroidism that later progressed to Graves' ophthalmopathy.

This clonotype was counted once. The rearrangement joins TRBV20-1 to TRBJ2-3, with 11 bases identical to TRBD2. The CDR3 is made up of 12 amino acids. CDR1 is DFQATT, CDR2 SNEGSKA, per germline (reference sequence). Written as DNA, the CDR3 is TGCAGGACTAGCGGGGACACAGATACGCAGTATTTT. It codes for CRTSGDTDTQYF.

In its sample, this clonotype was seen many times. The chain recombines TRBV9 with TRBJ1-5, with no clear D. CDR3 length: 14 amino acids. CDR1 is SGDLS and CDR2 is YYNGEE in the germline V gene. V dropped 0 bases and J dropped 6 bases, with 10 bases sitting between them. CDR3 nucleotides: TGTGCCAGCAGCGTAGGGTCCGGGTCTCAGCCCCAGCATTTT. Translated: CASSVGSGSQPQHF.

At least ten counts were recorded for this clonotype. The rearrangement uses TRBV7-3 and TRBJ2-3, with 12 positions matching TRBD2. The CDR3 covers 20 residues. CDR1 and CDR2 (germline): SGHTA, FQGTGA. V shed 2 bases and J 4 bases; nucleotides not matched to a gene: 16. The CDR3 sequence: CASSLPLLLAGGGQPDTQYF. CDR3 bases: TGTGCCAGCAGCTTACCCCTACTACTAGCGGGAGGTGGGCAGCCAGATACGCAGTATTTT.

On this clonotype: A much larger clone differs by one base, so this may be a read error. The chain uses TRBV7-9 and TRBJ2-1; D possibly corresponds to TRBD2 (6 bases). Germline-derived CDR1 and CDR2 are SEHNR and FQNEAQ (reference sequence). There are 16 residues in the CDR3. CDR3 bases: TGTGCCAGCAGAGCAGGTGGTAGCGGAGGGAACAATGAGCAGCTCTTC. This translates into CASRAGGSGGNNEQLF. Looking up the rest from reference TRBV7-9 and TRBJ2-1 gives the full variable domain: DTGVSQNPRHKITKRGQNVTFRCDPISEHNRLYWYRQTLGQGPEFLTYFQNEAQLEKSRLLSDRFSAERPKGSFSTLEIQRTEQGDSAMYLCASRAGGSGGNNEQLFGPGTRLTVL.